This T cell receptor beta chain was observed in a study of CD8 T cells in Susac syndrome. Whole-study findings and limits: The study recognized that its TCR sequencing and HLA analysis covered a relatively small number of individuals.

Germline CDR1 and CDR2: LGHNT and FRNRAP. J lost 7 bases, V lost 7 bases, and 14 bases had no gene match. The CDR3 consists of 16 residues. The authors carried out high-throughput sequencing of TCR beta. They applied it to CD8+ and CD4+ T cells obtained from blood. For this clonotype: Its specificity is unknown.

An input of roughly 0.5 to 1 ug of RNA was subjected to reverse transcription using random hexamers. The TCR beta CDR3 was amplified by immunoSEQ multiplex PCR across 54 Vbeta, 13 Jbeta. TCRdb itself ran the immunoSEQ multiplex PCR reads through MiXCR, one entry per CDR3 protein. The sample has some 240,000 distinct CDR3 sequences, 90% to 97% seen once. The chain couples TRBV12-5 to TRBJ1-2, with TRBD1 identical over 11 bases. This TCR derives from a human donor with Susac syndrome. Sequencing input: CD4+ T cells from PBMCs. The CDR3 region is CASALLLGQGGGGYTF. The CDR3 DNA follows: TGTGCTAGTGCCCTCCTTTTGGGACAGGGGGGCGGTGGCTACACCTTC.